The 11 T cell receptor beta chains reported below all come from one sample, sequenced in a study of breast tumors, draining lymph nodes, adjacent tissues listed by TCRdb under 2016. Library preparation was by multiplex PCR. This sample was sequenced with an Illumina HiSeq 2000. TCRdb trimmed public reads at Q25 via fastp, called clones via MiXCR and kept in-frame beta chains. Rows merge per CDR3 protein into single entries with the most common DNA and genes. The sample table holds some 49,000 distinct CDR3 sequences, of which 23% were seen once. The leading ten clones occupy under 9.5% of the sample. The sample comprised breast tumor tissue. The receptors originated from a female donor with breast cancer. Some clones in this sample may be carry-over from other donors' samples.

This chain joins TRBV27 and TRBJ2-2; TRBD1 aligns across 9 bases. The J segment lost 0 bases and the V segment lost 5 bases, leaving 4 bases of the junction unmatched. Germline lookup yields CDR1 MNHEY and CDR2 SMNVEV (reference sequence). This CDR3 spans 16 amino acids. CDR3 region: CASSGGDRANTGELFF. CDR3 DNA: TGTGCCAGCAGTGGGGGGGACAGGGCGAACACCGGGGAGCTGTTTTTT.

This clonotype was seen ten or more times. The chain is built from TRBV7-6 and TRBJ1-5; D may be TRBD1 (5 bases). The V end was cut by 1 base, the J end by 2 bases, with 12 bases between. This CDR3 contains 16 residues. Germline V gene lookup returns CDR1 SGHVS and CDR2 FNYEAQ. The CDR3 region has the DNA TGTGCCAGCAGCTTAGGAGCAGGGCGAGGCAATCAGCCCCAGCATTTT. Its translation: CASSLGAGRGNQPQHF.

Ten or more counts support this clonotype. The V gene is TRBV6-1, the J gene TRBJ2-7; D is unresolved. The length of the CDR3 is 13 residues. V was pared by 4 bases and J by 2 bases, with 9 bases between. CDR1 is MNHNS and CDR2 is SASEGT in the germline V gene. The CDR3 nucleotides are TGTGCCAGCAGTGGGTCGGCGCCCTACGAGCAGTACTTC. It codes for CASSGSAPYEQYF.

V is TRBV6-1 and J is TRBJ2-3, with 10 bases that match TRBD2. The V and J ends lost 8 bases and 7 bases, in that order; junction bases with no gene match: 9. There are 14 residues in the CDR3. Looked up from germline, CDR1 is MNHNS and CDR2 is SASEGT. In nucleotides, the CDR3 is TGTGCCAGCGGGAAGCGGGAGGGCCGGAATACGCAGTATTTT. It yields the protein CASGKREGRNTQYF.

This clonotype appeared many times. This chain connects TRBV2 to TRBJ2-7; D gene ambiguous. Deletions cut 3 bases from V and 6 bases from J, with 6 bases between. CDR1 and CDR2 (germline): SNHLY, FYNNEI. This CDR3 contains 11 residues. Written as DNA, the CDR3 is TGTGCCAGCAGTGATGGCGTCGAGCAGTACTTC. Residues: CASSDGVEQYF.

In its sample, this clonotype was seen many times. The chain is built from TRBV2 and TRBJ2-7; D not certain. V lost 4 bases, J lost 6 bases, and 10 bases lay in between. Germline V lookup: CDR1 SNHLY, CDR2 FYNNEI. This CDR3 spans 12 amino acids. The CDR3 coding sequence is TGTGCCAGCAGTGTGATGGATCTCGAGCAGTACTTC. Residues: CASSVMDLEQYF.

Concerning this clonotype itself: The junction differs from germline at one of its ends, possibly a read error. The rearrangement uses TRBV19 and TRBJ1-4; weak D call: TRBD1 (5 bases). The CDR3 is 15 amino acids. Germline loops: CDR1 LNHDA, CDR2 SQIVND (reference sequence). Written as DNA, the CDR3 is TGTACCAGTAGAGACGCCGCGGGACCTAATGAAAAACTGTTTTTT. Protein sequence: CTSRDAAGPNEKLFF.

This clonotype appeared many times. The CDR3 sequence is CASSNRGDRGNWYEKLFF. DNA of the CDR3: TGTGCCAGCAGCAATCGAGGGGACAGGGGGAATTGGTATGAAAAACTGTTTTTT. The V call is TRBV12-3 or TRBV12-4, the J call TRBJ1-4; 11 nucleotides align to TRBD1. The CDR3 spans 18 residues. J gave up 6 bases and V 6 bases, and 15 bases lay outside the gene matches.

This clonotype was seen repeatedly, ten times or more. V usage is TRBV20-1 and J usage is TRBJ2-5, with D uncertain. The CDR3 spans 11 residues. Trimming took off 4 bases at V and 5 bases at J, with 8 bases between the two ends. Germline CDR1 reads DFQATT; CDR2 reads SNEGSKA (reference sequence). DNA of the CDR3: TGCAGTGCTAACGCCCGGGAGACCCAGTACTTC. Protein: CSANARETQYF.

This clonotype occurred many times. The chain uses TRBV5-6 and TRBJ1-2; weak D call: TRBD1 (5 bases). In germline, CDR1 is SGHDT, CDR2 YYEEEE. This CDR3 comprises 16 residues. Trimming stripped 1 base from V and 3 bases from J, with 16 bases between. CDR3 coding DNA: TGTGCCAGCAGCTTGTTCTCGGCAGGGTTTTACTATGGCTACACCTTC. Amino acid sequence: CASSLFSAGFYYGYTF.

This clonotype was picked up many times. This chain joins TRBV6-5 and TRBJ2-4, with D hard to call. This CDR3 has 15 amino acids. Between the trimmed V and J ends, which lost 6 bases and 0 bases, there was a span of 12 bases. CDR1 MNHEY and CDR2 SVGAGI come from the germline V gene. CDR3 sequence (DNA): TGTGCCAGCAGGCCCTATTTCGAAGCCAAAAACATTCAGTACTTC. Amino acids: CASRPYFEAKNIQYF.